The clone carrying this T cell receptor beta chain came up a few times. Antigen unknown. This sample is drawn from a study of T cell repertoires in cytomegalovirus infection. Overall study: It can be stated that public TCR beta signatures indicated CMV infection as well as a matching HLA type.

The CDR3 is 13 residues long. J lost 9 bases, V lost 3 bases, and 1 base had no gene match. Regarding the study as a whole: HLA-C-restricted CMV clonotypes gave the most frequent clonotype in two of eight donors. Cumulative public TCR beta family frequency identified CMV carriers with the relevant HLA.

TCRdb reprocessed the reads with MiXCR, giving one entry per CDR3 protein. The sample holds approximately 990,000 distinct CDR3 sequences, roughly a third seen once. The TCR comes from a human donor in good health (CMV status not recorded). Some clones in this sample may be carry-over from other donors' samples. The chain links TRBV12-3 or TRBV12-4 to TRBJ2-1; 11 bases line up with TRBD2. The input for sequencing was cultured CD8+ T cells from PBMCs, taken from culture after CMV antigen stimulation. The CDR3: CASSLLAGGEQFF. As DNA, the CDR3 is TGTGCCAGCAGTTTGCTAGCGGGGGGTGAGCAGTTCTTC.